The rows below give T cell receptor beta chains drawn from one sample of a study of T cells in Graves' hyperthyroidism and ophthalmopathy. Via MiXCR, TCRdb re-called the multiplex PCR reads, giving one row per CDR3 protein. The data hold about 580,000 distinct CDR3 sequences, with about 43% observed a single time. Material: peripheral blood or thyroid tissue (not recorded which). These receptors came from a woman aged 18-35 years with Graves' hyperthyroidism. Each CDR3 is given with its conserved first and last residue. D genes are given only for firm matches. Only part of the rows carry a size: once, few, many, or a class if the clone is expanded.

v_gene,j_gene,abundance,d_gene,CDR3nt,CDR3aa
TRBV27,TRBJ2-7,.,.,TGTGCCAGCAGTTTATCTATGGGGGCGTCCTACGAGCAGTACTTC,CASSLSMGASYEQYF
TRBV7-9,TRBJ2-7,many,.,TGTGCCAGCAGCTCCTGGGACAACTCCTACGAGCAGTACTTC,CASSSWDNSYEQYF
TRBV11-1,TRBJ1-4,.,.,TGTGTCAGCAGCTTTTCTGGATTTACTAATGAAAAACTGTTTTTT,CVSSFSGFTNEKLFF
TRBV7-9,TRBJ2-7,.,TRBD1,TGTGCCAGCAGACCGACAGGGGGCGAGGGCTACGAGCAGTACTTC,CASRPTGGEGYEQYF
TRBV11-3,TRBJ2-7,.,TRBD1,TGTGCCAGCAGCTTAAACAGGGGCAAATCCTACGAGCAGTACTTC,CASSLNRGKSYEQYF
TRBV29-1,TRBJ2-3,few,.,TGCAGCGTCGCGCTTAGCGGTACCACAGATACGCAGTATTTT,CSVALSGTTDTQYF
TRBV30,TRBJ2-2,.,TRBD1,TGTGCCTGCCGTCCCGGGACAGGGTCCGGGGAGCTGTTTTTT,CACRPGTGSGELFF
TRBV7-3,TRBJ2-6,.,TRBD1,TGTGCCAGCAGCTTAACGGGTGGACAGGGACCCTTCTCTGGGGCCAACGTCCTGACTTTC,CASSLTGGQGPFSGANVLTF
TRBV12-3/TRBV12-4,TRBJ2-7,many,.,TGTGCCAGCCGGTATCTGGGGCAGGAATACGAGCAGTACTTC,CASRYLGQEYEQYF
TRBV19,TRBJ1-5,.,.,TGTGCCAGTAGTATAGTTGGGCAGCCTCCGCCCCAGCATTTT,CASSIVGQPPPQHF
TRBV19,TRBJ1-1,many,.,TGTGCCAGTAGTACCTACTGGGGCTGGAACACTGAAGCTTTCTTT,CASSTYWGWNTEAFF
TRBV29-1,TRBJ2-7,once,.,TGCAGCAGTCAAACTGGACCGGGATACGAGCAGTACTTC,CSSQTGPGYEQYF
TRBV24-1,TRBJ2-5,.,.,TGTGCCACCAGTGAAGACGCTACGGGAGCTGGGTCCCAGTACTTC,CATSEDATGAGSQYF
TRBV12-3/TRBV12-4,TRBJ1-4,many,.,TGTGCCAGCAGTTTAGCGCGAGGTGAAAAACTGTTTTTT,CASSLARGEKLFF
TRBV20-1,TRBJ1-5,many,.,TGCAGTGCTAGCGCAACTCAGGGGTGGAATCAGCCCCAGCATTTT,CSASATQGWNQPQHF
TRBV6-4,TRBJ2-2,many,.,TGTGCCAGCAGTTGGGTGAACGGGGAGCTGTTTTTT,CASSWVNGELFF
TRBV20-1,TRBJ2-3,many,.,TGCAGTGCTACGGATACGCAGTATTTT,CSATDTQYF
TRBV20-1,TRBJ1-5,.,.,TGCAGTGCTAGAGGGGAGACCCAGCATTTT,CSARGETQHF
TRBV7-3,TRBJ1-3,.,TRBD1,TGTGCCAGCAGCTTACAGGGGGCATCGGGAAACGCCATATATTTT,CASSLQGASGNAIYF
TRBV10-1,TRBJ1-5,.,.,TGCGCCAGCAGTGCTACCCTTGGAGGTAGCAATCAGCCCCAGCATTTT,CASSATLGGSNQPQHF
TRBV10-3,TRBJ2-7,many,TRBD2,TGTGCCACTGCCGGGACTAGCGGTACCTACGAGCAGTACTTC,CATAGTSGTYEQYF
TRBV4-1,TRBJ2-5,many,TRBD2,TGCGCCAGCAGCCCCCGACCTGCGGGAGCCGAAGAGACCCAGTACTTC,CASSPRPAGAEETQYF
TRBV10-3,TRBJ1-1,.,.,TGTGCCATCAGTGAGTGGACTAGCGGGAAGACAACGAACACTGAAGCTTTCTTT,CAISEWTSGKTTNTEAFF
TRBV20-1,TRBJ2-7,.,TRBD1,TGCAGTGCTAGAGGGACAGGGGATGTCGAGCAGTACTTC,CSARGTGDVEQYF
TRBV5-8,TRBJ1-1,many,.,TGTGCCAGCAGCTTCCCGGGACTGCTGAACACTGAAGCTTTCTTT,CASSFPGLLNTEAFF
TRBV29-1,TRBJ1-2,.,.,TGCAGCGTTGAGGTGGGTCGAGGCTACACCTTC,CSVEVGRGYTF
TRBV5-1,TRBJ1-4,many,.,TGCGCCAGCAGTCGGGGGGAAACTAATGAAAAACTGTTTTTT,CASSRGETNEKLFF
TRBV3-1,TRBJ2-7,many,TRBD2,TGTGCCAGCAGCCATTCCGTTGGCGGGAGGGCCCGCTACGAGCAGTACTTC,CASSHSVGGRARYEQYF
TRBV4-1,TRBJ2-3,many,.,TGCGCCAGCAGCCAACCAGGGCGGAACATTAGCACAGATACGCAGTATTTT,CASSQPGRNISTDTQYF
TRBV7-9,TRBJ1-2,.,TRBD1,TGTGCCAGCAGCGTTGAAGGACAGGGGGCGGGGTATGGCTACACCTTC,CASSVEGQGAGYGYTF
TRBV11-2,TRBJ2-2,.,.,TGTGCCAGCAGCTTAGAGTCCGGGACAACCACCGGGGAGCTGTTTTTT,CASSLESGTTTGELFF
TRBV7-6,TRBJ1-3,many,.,TGTGCCAGCAGCTCCCTCCAGGGCTCTGGAAACACCATATATTTT,CASSSLQGSGNTIYF
TRBV19,TRBJ1-4,many,.,TGTGCCAGTAGTATTATTGTCTCGGAGGGTGAAAAACTGTTTTTT,CASSIIVSEGEKLFF
TRBV28,TRBJ1-3,.,.,TGTGCCAGCGCAAGCTCTGGAAACACCATATATTTT,CASASSGNTIYF
TRBV7-8,TRBJ1-1,.,.,TGTGCCAGCAGCTTAGGCAGGGTGGCGAACACTGAAGCTTTCTTT,CASSLGRVANTEAFF
TRBV7-7,TRBJ2-3,few,.,TGTGCCAGCAGCTTAGAGGGGAGGGATACGCAGTATTTT,CASSLEGRDTQYF
TRBV10-3,TRBJ2-5,.,TRBD2,TGTGCCATCAGTGAGCCGGGACTAGCGGGAGGGCAGAAAGAGACCCAGTACTTC,CAISEPGLAGGQKETQYF
TRBV15,TRBJ2-7,.,.,TGTGCCACCAGCAGAGTCCAGGGCCCCCCCTACGAGCAGTACTTC,CATSRVQGPPYEQYF
TRBV7-3,TRBJ2-3,few,.,TGTGCCAGCAGCTTGCTTTACAGCAGCACAGATACGCAGTATTTT,CASSLLYSSTDTQYF
TRBV24-1,TRBJ1-5,.,.,TGTGCCACCAGTGATTTGAGTCAGACCCAGCATTTT,CATSDLSQTQHF
TRBV29-1,TRBJ1-5,.,.,TGCAGCGTCCGGCTGGGGGGGCAGCCCCAGCATTTT,CSVRLGGQPQHF
TRBV2,TRBJ1-6,many,.,TGTGCCAGCAGGGACGACGGAGGGAATTCACCCCTCCACTTT,CASRDDGGNSPLHF
TRBV15,TRBJ1-5,.,TRBD1,TGTGCCACCAGCAGCGGACAGGGGGGGCAGCCCCAGCATTTT,CATSSGQGGQPQHF
TRBV2,TRBJ1-6,many,.,TGTGCCAGCAGCGAATACCTTAATTCACCCCTCCACTTT,CASSEYLNSPLHF
TRBV20-1,TRBJ1-6,many,TRBD1,TGCAGTGCTAGGGGGACAGGGGGCTTTGGGTCACCCCTCCACTTT,CSARGTGGFGSPLHF
TRBV5-4,TRBJ2-2,many,.,TGTGCCAGCAGCTTGGGACAGGCCGGCACCGGGGAGCTGTTTTTT,CASSLGQAGTGELFF